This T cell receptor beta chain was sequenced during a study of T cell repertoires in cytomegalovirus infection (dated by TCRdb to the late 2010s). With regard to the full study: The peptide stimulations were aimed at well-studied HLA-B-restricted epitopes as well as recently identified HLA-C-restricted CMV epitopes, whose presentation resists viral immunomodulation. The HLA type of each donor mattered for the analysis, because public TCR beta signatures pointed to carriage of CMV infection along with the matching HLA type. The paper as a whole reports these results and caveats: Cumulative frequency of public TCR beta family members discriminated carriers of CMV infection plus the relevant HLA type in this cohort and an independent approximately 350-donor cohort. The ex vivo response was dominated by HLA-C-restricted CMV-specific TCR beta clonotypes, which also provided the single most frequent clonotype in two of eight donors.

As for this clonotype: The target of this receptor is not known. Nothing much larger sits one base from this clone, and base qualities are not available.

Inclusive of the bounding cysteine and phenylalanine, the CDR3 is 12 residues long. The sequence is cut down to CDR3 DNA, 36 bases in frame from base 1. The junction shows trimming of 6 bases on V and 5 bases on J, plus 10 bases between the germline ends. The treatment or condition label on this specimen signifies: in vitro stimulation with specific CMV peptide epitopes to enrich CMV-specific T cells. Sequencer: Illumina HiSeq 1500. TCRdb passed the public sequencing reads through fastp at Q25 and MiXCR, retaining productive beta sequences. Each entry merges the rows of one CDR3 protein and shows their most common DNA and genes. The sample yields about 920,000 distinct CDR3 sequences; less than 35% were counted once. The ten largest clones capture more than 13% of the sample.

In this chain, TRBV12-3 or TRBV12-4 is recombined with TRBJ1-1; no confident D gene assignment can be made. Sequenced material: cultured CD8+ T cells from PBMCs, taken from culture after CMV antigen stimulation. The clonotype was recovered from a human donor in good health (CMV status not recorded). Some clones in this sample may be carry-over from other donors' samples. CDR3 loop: CASSTDGTEAFF. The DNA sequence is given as TGTGCCAGCAGCACCGACGGGACTGAAGCTTTCTTT.